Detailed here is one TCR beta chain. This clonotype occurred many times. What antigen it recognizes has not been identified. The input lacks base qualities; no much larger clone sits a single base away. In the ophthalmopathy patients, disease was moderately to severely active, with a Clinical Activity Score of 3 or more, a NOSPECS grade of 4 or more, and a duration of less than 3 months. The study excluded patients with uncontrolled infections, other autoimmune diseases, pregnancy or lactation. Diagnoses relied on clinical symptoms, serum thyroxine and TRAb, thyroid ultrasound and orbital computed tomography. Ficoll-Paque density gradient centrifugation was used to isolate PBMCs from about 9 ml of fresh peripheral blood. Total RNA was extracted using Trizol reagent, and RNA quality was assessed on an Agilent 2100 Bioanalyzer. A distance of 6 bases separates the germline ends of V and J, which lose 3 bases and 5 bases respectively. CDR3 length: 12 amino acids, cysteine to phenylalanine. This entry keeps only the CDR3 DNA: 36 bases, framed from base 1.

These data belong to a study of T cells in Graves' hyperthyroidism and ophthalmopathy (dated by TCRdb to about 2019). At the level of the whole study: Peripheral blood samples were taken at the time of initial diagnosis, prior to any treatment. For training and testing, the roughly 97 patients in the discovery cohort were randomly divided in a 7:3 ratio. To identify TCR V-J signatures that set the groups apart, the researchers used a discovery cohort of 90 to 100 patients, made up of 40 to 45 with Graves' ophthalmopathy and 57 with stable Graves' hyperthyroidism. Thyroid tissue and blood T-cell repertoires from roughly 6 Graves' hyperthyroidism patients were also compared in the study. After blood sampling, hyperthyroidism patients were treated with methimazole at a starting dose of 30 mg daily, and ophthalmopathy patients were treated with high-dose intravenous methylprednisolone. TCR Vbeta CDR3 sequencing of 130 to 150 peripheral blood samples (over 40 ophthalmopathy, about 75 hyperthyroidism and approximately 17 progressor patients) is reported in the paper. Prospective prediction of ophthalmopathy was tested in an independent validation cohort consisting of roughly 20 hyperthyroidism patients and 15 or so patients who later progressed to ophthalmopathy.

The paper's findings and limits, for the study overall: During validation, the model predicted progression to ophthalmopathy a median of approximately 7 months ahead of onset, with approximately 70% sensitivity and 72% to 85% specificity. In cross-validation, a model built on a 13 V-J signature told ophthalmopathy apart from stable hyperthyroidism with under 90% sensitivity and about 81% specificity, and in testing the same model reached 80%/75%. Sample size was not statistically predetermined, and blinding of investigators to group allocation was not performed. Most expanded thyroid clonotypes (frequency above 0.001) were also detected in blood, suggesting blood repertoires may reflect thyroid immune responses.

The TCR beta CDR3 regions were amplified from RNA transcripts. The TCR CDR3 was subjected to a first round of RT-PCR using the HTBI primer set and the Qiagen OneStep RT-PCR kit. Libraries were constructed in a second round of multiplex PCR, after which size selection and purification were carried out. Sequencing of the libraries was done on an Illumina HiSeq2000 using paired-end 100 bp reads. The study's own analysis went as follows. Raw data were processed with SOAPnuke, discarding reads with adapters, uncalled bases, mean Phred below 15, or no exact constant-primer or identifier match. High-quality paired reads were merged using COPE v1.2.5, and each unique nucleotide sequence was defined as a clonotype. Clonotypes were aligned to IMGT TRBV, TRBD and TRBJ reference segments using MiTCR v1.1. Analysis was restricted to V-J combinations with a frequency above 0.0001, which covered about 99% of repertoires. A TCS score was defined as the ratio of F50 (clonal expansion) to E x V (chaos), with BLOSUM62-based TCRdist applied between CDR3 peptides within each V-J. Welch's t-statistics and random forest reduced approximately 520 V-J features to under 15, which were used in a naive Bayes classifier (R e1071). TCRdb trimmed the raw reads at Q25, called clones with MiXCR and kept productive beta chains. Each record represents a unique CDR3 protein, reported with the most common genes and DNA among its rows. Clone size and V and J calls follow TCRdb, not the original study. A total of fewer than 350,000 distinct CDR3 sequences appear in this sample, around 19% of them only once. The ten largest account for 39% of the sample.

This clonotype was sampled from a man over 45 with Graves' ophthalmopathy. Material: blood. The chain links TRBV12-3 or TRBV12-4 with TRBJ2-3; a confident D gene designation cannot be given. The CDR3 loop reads CASSFSRDTQYF. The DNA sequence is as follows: TGTGCCAGCAGTTTTTCGAGAGATACGCAGTATTTT.